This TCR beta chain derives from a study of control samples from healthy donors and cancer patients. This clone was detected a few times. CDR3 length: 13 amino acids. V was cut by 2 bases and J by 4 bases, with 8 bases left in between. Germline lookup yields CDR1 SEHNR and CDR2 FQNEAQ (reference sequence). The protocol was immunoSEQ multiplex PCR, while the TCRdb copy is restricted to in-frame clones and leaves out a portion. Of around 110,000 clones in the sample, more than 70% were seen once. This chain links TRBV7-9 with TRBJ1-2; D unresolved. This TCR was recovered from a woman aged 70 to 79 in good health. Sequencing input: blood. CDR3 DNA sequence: TGTGCCAGCAGCTTACCGCGGACCTATGGCTACACCTTC. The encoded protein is CASSLPRTYGYTF. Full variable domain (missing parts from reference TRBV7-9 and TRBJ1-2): DTGVSQNPRHKITKRGQNVTFRCDPISEHNRLYWYRQTLGQGPEFLTYFQNEAQLEKSRLLSDRFSAERPKGSFSTLEIQRTEQGDSAMYLCASSLPRTYGYTFGSGTRLTVV.